A selection of T cell receptor beta chains follows, all from one sample in a study of T cell responses to AZD1222 COVID-19 vaccine. Generated by immunoSEQ multiplex PCR, the TCRdb table keeps only in-frame clones and is missing some. The sample has about 160,000 clones, 92% seen once. The sequencing here drew on peripheral blood, taken on day 0 of MenACWY control vaccination. The receptors originated from an adult in good health. CDR3s include the opening cysteine and the closing phenylalanine or tryptophan. Each record gives: CDR3 protein, CDR3 DNA, J gene, V gene, clone size, D gene. D genes are given only for firm matches. Not every row has a clone size; where given, it reads once, few, many or a size class.

CASSPLGIPTNEKLFF TGTGCCAGTAGTCCGCTTGGGATTCCAACTAATGAAAAACTGTTTTTT TRBJ1-4 TRBV19 once -
CASSYSGGGAQPQHF TGTGCCAGCAGTTACTCTGGCGGGGGGGCTCAGCCCCAGCATTTT TRBJ1-5 TRBV6-6 - -
CASSLGSDRRNEQFF TGTGCCAGCAGCTTGGGGTCGGATAGGCGCAATGAGCAGTTCTTC TRBJ2-1 TRBV5-4 - -
CASSRLAGVHTGELFF TGTGCCAGCAGCCGTCTGGCGGGAGTGCACACCGGGGAGCTGTTTTTT TRBJ2-2 TRBV4-2 - TRBD2
CASSSSSGGLGTEAFF TGTGCCAGCAGTTCCTCCTCTGGGGGGCTCGGAACTGAAGCTTTCTTT TRBJ1-1 TRBV27 - -
CASRVYRGTEAFF TGTGCCAGCAGGGTATACAGGGGCACTGAAGCTTTCTTT TRBJ1-1 TRBV2 - TRBD1
CAWSVGQPNSPLHF TGTGCCTGGAGTGTCGGACAGCCGAATTCACCCCTCCACTTT TRBJ1-6 TRBV30 - -
CASSVGTGAVQFF TGTGCCAGCAGCGTGGGGACAGGGGCGGTCCAGTTCTTC TRBJ2-1 TRBV9 - TRBD1
CASSFVPGYNEQFF TGTGCCAGCAGCTTTGTCCCAGGGTACAATGAGCAGTTCTTC TRBJ2-1 TRBV11-3 once -
CASSLSGGAGFVTEAFF TGTGCCAGCAGCTTATCGGGGGGCGCCGGGTTCGTTACTGAAGCTTTCTTT TRBJ1-1 TRBV7-3 - -
CATNRGLGQPQHF TGTGCCACCAACAGGGGGTTGGGTCAGCCCCAGCATTTT TRBJ1-5 TRBV24-1 once TRBD1
CSVRAARRLGYGYTF TGCAGCGTAAGAGCGGCCCGCCGATTGGGCTATGGCTACACCTTC TRBJ1-2 TRBV29-1 - -
CASSYGRGEQYF TGTGCCAGCAGTTACGGGAGGGGCGAGCAGTACTTC TRBJ2-7 TRBV6-5 once TRBD2
CASSVKWHPETIYF TGTGCCAGCAGCGTGAAGTGGCACCCGGAAACCATATATTTT TRBJ1-3 TRBV9 - -
CASSEGTGGDNEQFF TGTGCCAGCAGTGAAGGGACAGGGGGCGATAATGAGCAGTTCTTC TRBJ2-1 TRBV6-1 - TRBD1
CASSVEVLREGRYTGELFF TGTGCCAGCAGCGTAGAGGTTCTGCGGGAGGGCCGGTACACCGGGGAGCTGTTTTTT TRBJ2-2 TRBV9 - TRBD2
CASSPTGGGVNTIYF TGTGCCAGCTCACCGACCGGTGGGGGTGTAAACACCATATATTTT TRBJ1-3 TRBV18 - -
CASSPATGRKTEAFF TGTGCCAGCAGTCCTGCGACAGGGAGAAAAACTGAAGCTTTCTTT TRBJ1-1 TRBV27 - TRBD1
CASSPPGGYTF TGTGCCAGCAGTCCCCCAGGGGGCTACACCTTC TRBJ1-2 TRBV6-5 once -
CASTPGQGSGELFF TGTGCCAGCACCCCGGGACAGGGTTCCGGGGAGCTGTTTTTT TRBJ2-2 TRBV2 few TRBD1
CASSLVPGNTIYF TGCGCCAGCAGCTTAGTCCCGGGAAACACCATATATTTT TRBJ1-3 TRBV5-1 - -
CASSSDGYEQYF TGTGCCAGCAGCTCCGACGGCTACGAGCAGTACTTC TRBJ2-7 TRBV11-3 - -
CASSLQATSGGTYEQYF TGTGCCAGCAGCTTACAGGCAACTAGCGGGGGGACCTACGAGCAGTACTTC TRBJ2-7 TRBV7-2 - TRBD2
CASSTLQGRTEAFF TGTGCCAGCTCAACTTTACAGGGGCGGACTGAAGCTTTCTTT TRBJ1-1 TRBV18 - TRBD1
CASSGGTGGNQPQHF TGTGCCAGTAGCGGAGGGACAGGGGGCAATCAGCCCCAGCATTTT TRBJ1-5 TRBV19 - TRBD1
CASSSPSGVTEAFF TGTGCCAGCAGCTCACCGAGCGGGGTAACTGAAGCTTTCTTT TRBJ1-1 TRBV7-2 few -
CASSEGVPQGGYTF TGTGCCAGCAGTGAAGGAGTGCCCCAGGGAGGCTACACCTTC TRBJ1-2 TRBV6-1 - -
CATSRDLTDSGVTNEKLFF TGTGCCACCAGCAGAGATCTTACGGACAGCGGCGTAACTAATGAAAAACTGTTTTTT TRBJ1-4 TRBV15 - -
CASTRYAGFGSGNTIYF TGTGCCAGCACAAGATACGCGGGCTTCGGCTCTGGAAACACCATATATTTT TRBJ1-3 TRBV28 - -
CASSLVGFGANVLTF TGTGCCAGCAGCTTAGTGGGTTTCGGGGCCAACGTCCTGACTTTC TRBJ2-6 TRBV7-2 - -
CASSYSGGGETQYF TGTGCCAGCAGTTACTCGGGAGGCGGAGAGACCCAGTACTTC TRBJ2-5 TRBV6-6 - -
CASRGGQGYGYTF TGCGCCAGCAGAGGCGGGCAGGGCTATGGCTACACCTTC TRBJ1-2 TRBV5-1 - -
CASSPSGTADSPLHF TGTGCCAGCAGCCCGTCCGGGACGGCAGATTCACCCCTCCACTTT TRBJ1-6 TRBV14 - -
CAGSWTGRETQYF TGTGCCGGGTCCTGGACAGGGAGAGAGACCCAGTACTTC TRBJ2-5 TRBV5-5 - TRBD1
CASSLLSGRAAVAKNIQYF TGTGCCAGCAGTTTACTCAGCGGGAGGGCCGCGGTAGCCAAAAACATTCAGTACTTC TRBJ2-4 TRBV28 - TRBD2
CASSSLAGPYNEQFF TGTGCCAGCAGCTCGTTAGCGGGGCCGTACAATGAGCAGTTCTTC TRBJ2-1 TRBV7-6 - TRBD2
CASSASGATNEKLFF TGCGCCAGCAGCGCCTCGGGGGCAACTAATGAAAAACTGTTTTTT TRBJ1-4 TRBV5-1 - -
CASRNLGRTLLDTQYF TGTGCCAGCAGGAACCTAGGGCGGACCCTTCTAGATACGCAGTATTTT TRBJ2-3 TRBV7-3 - -
CASGGTGKETQYF TGCGCCAGCGGAGGAACGGGGAAAGAGACCCAGTACTTC TRBJ2-5 TRBV5-1 once -
CASSLPGLAGSASTDTQYF TGTGCCAGCAGCCTCCCGGGATTAGCGGGATCTGCTAGCACAGATACGCAGTATTTT TRBJ2-3 TRBV5-4 - TRBD2
CATSAPRSRELFF TGCGCCACCTCTGCCCCCCGGTCCCGGGAGCTGTTTTTT TRBJ2-2 TRBV10-1 - -
CASSYHRDKDGYTF TGTGCCAGCAGTTACCACAGGGATAAGGATGGCTACACCTTC TRBJ1-2 TRBV6-6 - -
CASSLGGGRPGELFF TGCGCCAGCAGCTTGGGGGGCGGGAGACCCGGGGAGCTGTTTTTT TRBJ2-2 TRBV5-1 - TRBD2
CASSAGPRYTEAFF TGTGCCAGCAGCGCGGGACCGAGATACACTGAAGCTTTCTTT TRBJ1-1 TRBV9 - -
CASSLGGTTGGYTF TGTGCCAGCAGCTTAGGAGGGACGACAGGGGGCTACACCTTC TRBJ1-2 TRBV13 - TRBD1
CASSQGDSFSYEQYF TGTGCCAGCTCACAGGGGGACAGTTTCTCCTACGAGCAGTACTTC TRBJ2-7 TRBV2 - TRBD1
CATSEPGGTIKETQYF TGTGCCACCAGTGAGCCGGGGGGAACCATTAAAGAGACCCAGTACTTC TRBJ2-5 TRBV24-1 - TRBD2
CASSLGLTSGAHNEQFF TGTGCCAGCAGCTTGGGGTTGACTAGCGGAGCTCACAATGAGCAGTTCTTC TRBJ2-1 TRBV11-3 - TRBD2
CASSLIAGGQYEQFF TGTGCCAGCAGTTTAATAGCGGGAGGGCAGTATGAGCAGTTCTTC TRBJ2-1 TRBV6-2/TRBV6-3 - TRBD2
CASSATGTQPQHF TGTGCCAGCAGCGCCACAGGGACGCAGCCCCAGCATTTT TRBJ1-5 TRBV2 - -
CASSLVGQGYGYTF TGTGCCAGCAGCTTAGTCGGGCAGGGCTATGGCTACACCTTC TRBJ1-2 TRBV7-2 - -
CASRGANEQYF TGTGCCAGCAGAGGAGCTAACGAGCAGTACTTC TRBJ2-7 TRBV3-1/TRBV3-2 - -
CASSDLLAGGPYNEQFF TGTGCCAGTAGCGATTTGCTAGCGGGAGGGCCCTACAATGAGCAGTTCTTC TRBJ2-1 TRBV19 - TRBD2
CATSREGRHGGEQFF TGTGCCACCAGCAGAGAGGGCCGACACGGTGGTGAGCAGTTCTTC TRBJ2-1 TRBV15 - -
CASSQDVGGAGIMNTEAFF TGCGCCAGCAGCCAAGATGTTGGGGGCGCGGGAATAATGAACACTGAAGCTTTCTTT TRBJ1-1 TRBV4-1 - -
CASSSHRGQGGYTF TGTGCCAGCAGCTCCCACAGGGGGCAAGGTGGCTACACCTTC TRBJ1-2 TRBV9 - TRBD1
CASRVSRDRNQPQHF TGTGCCAGCAGAGTCTCGAGGGACCGGAATCAGCCCCAGCATTTT TRBJ1-5 TRBV27 - -
CASSQSFGGLGSPLHF TGTGCCAGCAGCCAATCCTTCGGGGGCCTAGGTTCACCCCTCCACTTT TRBJ1-6 TRBV3-1/TRBV3-2 - -
CATSGGRTAGELFF TGTGCCACCAGCGGCGGGCGTACCGCCGGGGAGCTGTTTTTT TRBJ2-2 TRBV15 - -
CASARGAFSYEQYF TGTGCCAGCGCTCGGGGGGCATTCTCCTACGAGCAGTACTTC TRBJ2-7 TRBV2 - -